Here is one T cell receptor beta chain with its context. This clone was found a few times. There is no known antigen for this receptor. No base qualities exist here, and no much larger clone lies one base off it. Library preparation was by PCR. Instrument on record: Illumina HiSeq 4000. High-throughput sequencing was used to profile the TCR beta-chain CDR3 region of every patient. Concerning the study's data processing: Drawing on CDR3 differences between clinicopathological groups, the researchers built a classifier meant to tell apart patients with distant-metastatic papillary thyroid cancer. The Shannon index was used to assess repertoire diversity, and the Morisita-Horn index was used to assess tumor-blood repertoire similarity. The public reads were run again by TCRdb, first through fastp at Q25 and then through MiXCR, and only productive beta chains were kept. TCRdb, not the original authors, processed these V and J calls. The sample table records approximately 30,000 clones; 3.5% to 4.5% of these occur just once. In total, the top ten clones hold around 2.9% of the sample.

This sample is drawn from a study of metastatic and nonmetastatic thyroid tumors (dated by TCRdb to 2019 to 2021). With respect to the entire study: Repertoires were compared across peripheral blood and tumor or nodule tissue samples from malignant and benign thyroid patients.

The study at large found these results: TCR beta diversity was reported as significantly higher in malignant tumors than in benign nodules, in both blood and tumor samples.

The germline V gene encodes CDR1 SGHNT and CDR2 YENEEA. Ends trimmed: V by 1 base, J by 2 bases; bases unmatched to a gene: 6. Inclusive of the bounding cysteine and phenylalanine, the CDR3 is 17 residues long. Just CDR3 DNA is preserved here, 51 bases in frame from base 1. Before undergoing thyroid surgery, none of the patients had been given any kind of treatment. Using T-cell receptor beta sequencing, the researchers looked back retrospectively at clinical samples from patients, gathered between the early 2010s and the late 2010s. The receptor chain draws on TRBV11-3 and TRBJ2-2; 8 junctional bases match TRBD2. This clonotype was sampled from a male donor with papillary thyroid cancer or a benign thyroid nodule (not recorded which). Some clones in this sample may be carry-over from other donors' samples. The sequencing input was blood. In nucleotide form, the sequence is TGTGCCAGCAGCTTAGGTCCCGGGAGGGTTAACACCGGGGAGCTGTTTTTT. Protein translation: CASSLGPGRVNTGELFF.